A selection of T cell receptor beta chains follows, all from one sample in a study of cytomegalovirus exposure and HLA in healthy donors. The data were produced by immunoSEQ multiplex PCR, yet TCRdb's version contains in-frame clones alone and is incomplete. This table has around 150,000 clones, 76% appearing once. The source material was PBMCs. These receptors were collected from a woman aged 40 to 50 in good health and CMV-seronegative. Both conserved end residues are part of each CDR3.

V gene | CDR3 protein
TRBV4-1 | CASSRAGELATNEKLFF
TRBV5-5 | CASSLALGPGGYTF
TRBV13 | CASSSTMNTEAFF
TRBV28 | CASSGGGGWSYTF
TRBV4-2 | CASSQDRGTSGGTGELFF
TRBV2 | CASSVQGARTEAFF
TRBV30 | CAWSRTGANVLTF
TRBV27 | CASSSSGPLFGEQYF
TRBV5-1 | CASSLVGTGEEEQYF
TRBV7-9 | CASRAPELAEEQFF
TRBV9 | CASSVDGSTGELFF
TRBV6-1 | CASLRQGKAEAFF
TRBV7-9 | CASSLGSVAGPLENEQFF
TRBV29-1 | CSVGRGDRSSGANVLTF
TRBV4-1 | CASSQVLSGQGTNEKLFF
TRBV6-5 | CASSYSTGSSGNTIYF
TRBV30 | CLSGRDTEAFF
TRBV5-4 | CASSLDILDGELFF
TRBV19 | CASRIREIGTEAFF
TRBV10-2 | CASSEYGEIGNQPQHF
TRBV28 | CASSLTSYEQYF
TRBV5-1 | CASSLEKRLAGGHTGELFF
TRBV6-5 | CASSYGLATGQETQYF
TRBV6-1 | CASSERGNYGYTF
TRBV5-4 | CASSSGQGGQPQHF
TRBV15 | CATQQRGIGREGNQPQHF
TRBV12-5 | CASGFPQEAYGYTF
TRBV19 | CASSIRQGYEQYF
TRBV7-2 | CASSLGTSSANEQFF
TRBV5-1 | CASSVRGTNEKLFF
TRBV6-5 | CASSYGRGDTQYF
TRBV6-5 | CASSYSGRNTDTQYF
TRBV7-6 | CASSSSGTRGQETQYF
TRBV6-1 | CASSRQGYEQFF
TRBV5-1 | CASRNRQISYNEQFF
TRBV11-1 | CASSQTRQGATEAFF
TRBV2 | CASRPQREEQETQYF
TRBV7-9 | CASSLMGLAGNEQFF
TRBV14 | CASSQDLRPFEKLFF
TRBV5-4 | CASSTEGQDFYEQYF
TRBV7-8 | CASSPGQFYEQYF
TRBV5-1 | CASSLAAEAGTPSSYNEQFF
TRBV6-1 | CASGKPGDEQFF
TRBV6-6 | CASSGLAGSYEQYF
TRBV10-1 | CASSRTGDQETQYF